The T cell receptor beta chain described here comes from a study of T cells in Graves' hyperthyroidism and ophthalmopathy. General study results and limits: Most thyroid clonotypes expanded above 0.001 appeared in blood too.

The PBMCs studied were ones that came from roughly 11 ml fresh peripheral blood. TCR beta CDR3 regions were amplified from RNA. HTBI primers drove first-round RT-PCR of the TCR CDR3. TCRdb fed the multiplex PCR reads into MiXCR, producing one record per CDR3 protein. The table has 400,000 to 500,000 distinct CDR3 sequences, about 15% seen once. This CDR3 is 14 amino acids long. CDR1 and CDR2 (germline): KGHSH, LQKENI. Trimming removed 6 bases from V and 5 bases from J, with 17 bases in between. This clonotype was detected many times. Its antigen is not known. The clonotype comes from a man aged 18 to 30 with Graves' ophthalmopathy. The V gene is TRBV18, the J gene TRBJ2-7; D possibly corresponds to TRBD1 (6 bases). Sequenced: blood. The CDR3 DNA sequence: TGTGCCAGCTCCCCAGGCACAGGGAGCAACGAGCAGTACTTC. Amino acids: CASSPGTGSNEQYF.